The 28 T cell receptor beta chains listed next were all sequenced from one sample in a study of blood T cell repertoires in COVID-19. Clones were sequenced by immunoSEQ multiplex PCR, and TCRdb holds only the in-frame ones, with some missing. Of under 400,000 clones listed, 85% to 90% were seen once; the top ten hold less than 3.5%. The material sequenced was peripheral blood. These receptors were obtained from a woman aged 30 to 39 with COVID-19, enrolled during active disease.

J is TRBJ1-4 and V is TRBV6-6; D is unresolved. The CDR3 totals 13 residues. The germline V gene has CDR1 MNHNY and CDR2 SVGAGI (reference sequence). Trimming shortened V by 2 bases and J by 7 bases, and 8 bases separated the two germline ends. CDR3 bases: TGTGCCAGCAGTTACCGAGGCGGTGAAAAACTGTTTTTT. This translates into CASSYRGGEKLFF.

The CDR3 reads CASSPYGTGGEQYF. The CDR3 nucleotides read TGTGCCAGCAGCCCCTACGGGACAGGGGGCGAGCAGTACTTC. The gene calls are TRBV3-1 (or the pseudogene TRBV3-2) and TRBJ2-7; 11 positions agree with TRBD1. Germline assignment: CDR1 LGHDT and CDR2 YNNKEL (reference sequence). With V trimmed by 4 bases and J by 6 bases, 5 bases remained unmatched. The CDR3 is 14 amino acids.

This chain connects TRBV5-4 to TRBJ1-1; unclear D gene. This CDR3 comprises 13 residues. Germline CDR1 SGHNT, CDR2 YYREEE (reference sequence). V was trimmed by 3 bases and J by 5 bases, leaving 11 bases between them. The CDR3 nucleotides are TGTGCCAGCAGCTACCGACGAGGTACTGAAGCTTTCTTT. It yields the protein CASSYRRGTEAFF.

The chain joins TRBV15 to TRBJ2-2; D perhaps matches TRBD1 (6 bases). CDR3 length: 15 amino acids. CDR1 and CDR2 (germline): LNHNV, YYDKDF (reference sequence). V shed 5 bases and J shed 4 bases, with 14 bases lying between them. CDR3 sequence: CATSSQGRVTGELFF. The CDR3 region has the DNA TGTGCCACCAGCTCACAGGGTCGGGTCACCGGGGAGCTGTTTTTT.

The chain uses TRBV6-6 and TRBJ1-3, with D possibly TRBD1 on 6 matching bases. The V gene's germline CDR1 is MNHNY and CDR2 SVGAGI (reference sequence). Between the trimmed V and J ends, which lost 1 base and 3 bases, there was a span of 10 bases. This CDR3 contains 15 residues. The CDR3: CASSYLTGSGNTIYF. CDR3 coding DNA: TGTGCCAGCAGTTACTTAACAGGGAGTGGAAACACCATATATTTT.

The CDR3 spells CASSLLRGQLQETQYF. The CDR3 bases are TGTGCCAGCAGCCTCCTACGGGGACAGCTCCAAGAGACCCAGTACTTC. The genes are TRBV11-2 and TRBJ2-5, with 7 nucleotides matching TRBD1. Germline V gene lookup returns CDR1 SGHAT and CDR2 FQNNGV. The CDR3 consists of 16 residues. V shed 5 bases, J shed 1 base, and the junction held 10 bases outside the gene matches.

This clone occurred once. V is TRBV25-1 and J is TRBJ1-6; a weak D match, TRBD1 (5 bases). This CDR3 has 14 residues. V was trimmed by 5 bases and J by 7 bases, leaving 12 bases between them. Germline V gene sequence: CDR1 MGHDK, CDR2 SYGVNS. The CDR3 DNA is TGTGCCAGCAGTCTAAGGGGAAAGAATTCACCCCTCCACTTT. Translation gives CASSLRGKNSPLHF.

The CDR3 coding sequence is TGTGCCATCAGTGAGTCCCCTAGCGGGAGCGCTGGCGGGGAGCTGTTTTTT. This sequence encodes CAISESPSGSAGGELFF. The chain is built from TRBV10-3 and TRBJ2-2, with 10 bases matching TRBD2. The CDR3 has 17 residues. J gave up 7 bases and V 0 bases, and 8 bases lay outside the gene matches. In germline, CDR1 is ENHRY, CDR2 SYGVKD.

The chain links TRBV12-3 or TRBV12-4 to TRBJ2-3, with TRBD1 as a possible D gene (6 bases). V lost 6 bases, J lost 4 bases, and 8 bases lay in between. CDR3 size: 12 residues. CDR3 in amino acids: CASRRTADTQYF. The CDR3 nucleotides read TGTGCCAGCAGGCGGACAGCAGATACGCAGTATTTT.

V and J are TRBV18 and TRBJ1-5; D possibly corresponds to TRBD1 (5 bases). CDR3 length: 16 amino acids. In germline, CDR1 is KGHSH, CDR2 LQKENI. V lost 3 bases and J lost 0, with 12 bases in between. CDR3 protein: CASSPNGADSNQPQHF. In nucleotides, the CDR3 is TGTGCCAGCTCACCGAATGGGGCGGATAGCAATCAGCCCCAGCATTTT.

The chain is built from TRBV25-1 and TRBJ1-1, with 9 nucleotides matching TRBD1. The J segment lost 6 bases and the V segment lost 3 bases, leaving 5 bases of the junction unmatched. The CDR3 has 14 amino acids. Germline CDR1 is MGHDK and CDR2 is SYGVNS. In DNA, the CDR3 is TGTGCCAGCAGTGAGGGGAGACAGGGGGCTGAAGCTTTCTTT. Protein: CASSEGRQGAEAFF.

This sequence joins TRBV5-4 and TRBJ2-3; TRBD2 aligns across 12 bases. The J segment lost 1 base and the V segment lost 4 bases, leaving 10 bases of the junction unmatched. Looked up from germline, CDR1 is SGHNT and CDR2 is YYREEE (reference sequence). The CDR3 sequence is 18 residues long. The CDR3 DNA sequence: TGTGCCAGCAGCGTGGGTGGACTAGCGGGGTGGGGCACAGATACGCAGTATTTT. Its protein is CASSVGGLAGWGTDTQYF.

This clone was found once. V and J are TRBV4-2 and TRBJ2-1; perhaps TRBD2 as D (5 bases). The CDR3 consists of 15 residues. V lost 6 bases, J lost 0 bases, and 12 bases lay in between. Germline V gene data show CDR1 as LGHNA and CDR2 as YNFKEQ. CDR3 bases: TGTGCCAGCAGTCTAGGGAGTAGCTCCTACAATGAGCAGTTCTTC. Translating gives CASSLGSSSYNEQFF.

The chain employs TRBV27 and TRBJ2-7; TRBD1 is a possible D gene (5 bases). The V end lost 4 bases, the J end lost 5 bases, and 15 bases lay between the germline ends. Looked up from germline, CDR1 is MNHEY and CDR2 is SMNVEV (reference sequence). This CDR3 is 14 amino acids long. CDR3 amino acids: CASSSRRGADEQYF. CDR3 coding DNA: TGTGCCAGCAGTTCCAGGCGTGGGGCGGACGAGCAGTACTTC.

V gene TRBV5-1 combines with J gene TRBJ1-6, with D uncertain. The length of the CDR3 is 14 residues. The germline CDR1 and CDR2 sequences are SGHRS and YFSETQ. Deletions cut 1 base from V and 8 bases from J, with 10 bases between. CDR3 loop: CASSLKGGDSPLHF. Written as DNA, the CDR3 is TGCGCCAGCAGCTTGAAGGGAGGAGATTCACCCCTCCACTTT.

The chain carries TRBV1 and TRBJ2-7; TRBD2, the table's D call, was not compared with the DNA. TRBV1 is a documented pseudogene. The CDR3 loop spans 17 amino acids. The CDR3 DNA sequence: TGCACCAGCAGCCAAGGTGGACTAGCGGGAGGCCTCTACGAGCAGTACTTC. Translation: CTSSQGGLAGGLYEQYF.

This chain connects TRBV5-8 to TRBJ1-1; 7 bases align to TRBD1. With 2 bases clipped from V and 9 bases from J, the junction kept 4 bases outside the gene matches. The CDR3 is 12 residues long. Germline V CDR1 and CDR2: SGHTS, YDEGEE. The CDR3 spells CASSFRTGKAFF. The CDR3 DNA is TGTGCCAGCAGCTTTCGGACAGGAAAAGCTTTCTTT.

This clone was detected once. The chain combines TRBV5-6 with TRBJ2-1; 8 nucleotides agree with TRBD2. CDR1 and CDR2 from the germline V gene are SGHDT and YYEEEE. The length of the CDR3 is 18 residues. J lost 2 bases, V lost 3 bases, and 13 bases had no gene match. CDR3 residues: CASSSPRRTSYPYNEQFF. Written as DNA, the CDR3 is TGTGCCAGCAGCTCGCCTCGCCGGACTAGCTACCCCTACAATGAGCAGTTCTTC.

The CDR3, as DNA: TGTGCCAGCAGAGATAGGGGCGGGAGTGGCAATGAGCAGTTCTTC. It codes for CASRDRGGSGNEQFF. The chain carries TRBV7-3 and TRBJ2-1; 7 positions agree with TRBD2. V shed 6 bases, J shed 6 bases, and the junction held 11 bases outside the gene matches. Germline CDR1 SGHTA, CDR2 FQGTGA. The CDR3 spans 15 residues.

The chain uses TRBV10-2 and TRBJ2-2; D perhaps matches TRBD1 (6 bases). Trimming shortened V by 5 bases and J by 1 base, and 11 bases separated the two germline ends. The germline V gene has CDR1 WSHSY and CDR2 SAAADI. The CDR3 loop spans 15 amino acids. The CDR3 is CASSMGTKNTGELFF. CDR3 coding DNA: TGCGCCAGCAGTATGGGGACAAAGAACACCGGGGAGCTGTTTTTT.

The chain is built from TRBV4-1 and TRBJ1-2, with TRBD1 matching over 7 bases. Germline values: CDR1 MGHRA, CDR2 YSYEKL. This CDR3 spans 13 amino acids. Losses at the gene ends were 1 base for V and 7 bases for J; bases not matched to a gene: 3. CDR3 nucleotide sequence: TGCGCCAGCAGCCAAGCCGACAGGGCTGGCTACACCTTC. This gives the protein CASSQADRAGYTF.

The chain is built from TRBV21-1 and TRBJ2-7; the table gives TRBD2 as D, unverified against the DNA. TRBV21-1 has pseudogene status. This CDR3 spans 17 amino acids. As DNA, the CDR3 is TGTGCCAGCAGCAAATCTAAACCGGGAACCCCTCACTACGAGCAGTACTTC. This codes for CASSKSKPGTPHYEQYF.

This clone has just one count. The CDR3 nucleotides are TGTGCCAGCAGCCAAGATGCAGGGGTGGGTGGCTACACCTTC. Its protein product is CASSQDAGVGGYTF. The chain carries TRBV3-1 (or the pseudogene TRBV3-2) and TRBJ1-2; TRBD1 might be the D (6 bases). Germline V gene lookup returns CDR1 LGHDT and CDR2 YNNKEL (reference sequence). This CDR3 spans 14 amino acids. V lost 0 bases and J lost 7, with 12 bases in between.

The chain has TRBV27 and TRBJ2-5, with 9 bases lining up with TRBD2. This CDR3 has 18 amino acids. With 3 bases clipped from V and 1 base from J, the junction kept 12 bases outside the gene matches. CDR1 is MNHEY and CDR2 is SMNVEV in the germline V gene (reference sequence). The DNA for the CDR3 is TGTGCCAGCAGTTTTAGGTCTAGCGGGGTGGGGGGCCAAGAGACCCAGTACTTC. Its translation: CASSFRSSGVGGQETQYF.

This clone occurred many times. The chain uses TRBV12-3 or TRBV12-4 and TRBJ2-2; no clear D. The CDR3 is 13 amino acids. Deletions cut 3 bases from V and 7 bases from J, with 9 bases between. The CDR3 region has the DNA TGTGCCAGCAGTTTTGACAAAAGCGGGGAGCTGTTTTTT. It is translated as CASSFDKSGELFF.

CDR3 nucleotides: TGTGCCTGGAGAAGGACAGGGGAGAATTCACCCCTCCACTTT. Translating gives CAWRRTGENSPLHF. The chain is built from TRBV30 and TRBJ1-6; 9 bases line up with TRBD1. V lost 3 bases, J lost 7 bases, and 4 bases stayed unmatched. The CDR3 runs 14 residues. Germline CDR1 reads GTSNPN; CDR2 reads SVGIG (reference sequence).

The chain carries TRBV6-5 and TRBJ1-4; possible D gene TRBD1, 6 bases. Between the trimmed V and J ends, which lost 5 bases and 5 bases, there was a span of 12 bases. The length of the CDR3 is 14 residues. Germline-derived CDR1 and CDR2 are MNHEY and SVGAGI. The CDR3 sequence is CASSTGLINEKLFF. In nucleotides, the CDR3 is TGTGCCAGCAGTACAGGGCTTATCAATGAAAAACTGTTTTTT.

The CDR3 protein is CASSPRGGRENTIYF. The CDR3 DNA reads as TGCGCCAGCAGCCCCCGGGGGGGCCGGGAAAACACCATATATTTT. The genes are TRBV5-1 and TRBJ1-3; perhaps TRBD1 as D (6 bases). V was cut by 4 bases and J by 6 bases, with 17 bases left in between. The CDR3 is 15 residues long. Germline lookup yields CDR1 SGHRS and CDR2 YFSETQ.